These 20 T cell receptor beta chains share one sample of origin, sequenced in a study of monozygotic twins with inflammatory bowel disease. After re-calling the 5' RACE reads, TCRdb lists one entry per CDR3 protein, DNA absent. The sample has 300,000 to 400,000 distinct CDR3 sequences, and its top ten clones hold 2% to 2.5%. Material for sequencing was blood. These receptors originate from a human donor with ulcerative colitis or Crohn's disease, or a healthy co-twin of an affected twin (not recorded which).

V is TRBV9 and J is TRBJ2-2. This CDR3 has 13 amino acids. Germline V gene lookup returns CDR1 SGDLS and CDR2 YYNGEE. CDR3 sequence: CASSPMGTGELFF.

This rearrangement joins TRBV27 to TRBJ2-7. Germline CDR1 reads MNHEY; CDR2 reads SMNVEV (reference sequence). This CDR3 has 18 residues. The CDR3 sequence is CASSLFVAGTKKSYEQYF.

V and J are TRBV20-1 and TRBJ2-7; TCRdb designates TRBD1, a call that cannot be tested without DNA. Germline CDR1 DFQATT, CDR2 SNEGSKA (reference sequence). The CDR3 is made up of 12 amino acids. The CDR3 sequence is CSGTFRVAEQYF.

The chain carries TRBV29-1 and TRBJ2-3; the D gene TCRdb calls, TRBD2, cannot be checked with no DNA. Germline CDR1 reads SQVTM; CDR2 reads ANQGSEA. The CDR3 totals 17 residues. CDR3 in amino acids: CSVDRGAGGPGTDTQYF.

The CDR3 sequence is CASGGPRNNEQFF. The gene calls are TRBV7-6 and TRBJ2-1; TCRdb selects TRBD2, and the lack of DNA leaves this call unchecked. The CDR3 is 13 amino acids. Per germline, CDR1 SGHVS and CDR2 FNYEAQ.

The rearrangement uses TRBV5-1 and TRBJ1-5; TCRdb reports TRBD1, a call that lacks DNA to check it against. CDR3 length: 15 amino acids. In germline, CDR1 is SGHRS, CDR2 YFSETQ. Here the CDR3 reads CASSRGADSNQPQHF.

The V gene is TRBV4-3, the J gene TRBJ2-3; TCRdb calls TRBD1, which cannot be checked without DNA. This CDR3 contains 15 residues. CDR1 is LGHNA, CDR2 YSLEER, per germline. CDR3 amino acids: CASSQDWTVTDTQYF.

The chain joins TRBV5-1 to TRBJ2-7; there is no DNA to check the TCRdb D call of TRBD1. Germline loops: CDR1 SGHRS, CDR2 YFSETQ. This CDR3 region has 12 residues. CDR3 sequence: CASSAPSYEQYF.

V is TRBV5-4 and J is TRBJ2-3; the D call of TRBD2 rests on TCRdb alone, since no DNA is present to check it. Germline V lookup: CDR1 SGHNT, CDR2 YYREEE (reference sequence). This CDR3 contains 15 residues. CDR3 in amino acids: CASSSASGSKDTQYF.

The V gene is TRBV20-1, the J gene TRBJ2-5; without DNA, the TCRdb call of TRBD2 cannot be checked. The germline V gene has CDR1 DFQATT and CDR2 SNEGSKA (reference sequence). The CDR3 consists of 16 residues. The CDR3 here is CSARDLVGANQETQYF.

The rearrangement links TRBV29-1 to TRBJ1-3. Germline CDR1 SQVTM, CDR2 ANQGSEA. The CDR3 length is 13 residues. The CDR3 spells CSVDGGGGNTIYF. Full variable domain (missing parts from reference TRBV29-1 and TRBJ1-3): SAVISQKPSRDICQRGTSLTIQCQVDSQVTMMFWYRQQPGQSLTLIATANQGSEATYESGFVIDKFPISRPNLTFSTLTVSNMSPEDSSIYLCSVDGGGGNTIYFGEGSWLTVV.

The V and J genes are TRBV20-1 and TRBJ2-3. There are 12 residues in the CDR3. The germline gives CDR1 DFQATT, CDR2 SNEGSKA (reference sequence). CDR3 sequence reads: CSARTSTDTQYF.

The genes are TRBV28 and TRBJ1-1; the D call of TRBD1 rests on TCRdb alone, since no DNA is present to check it. This CDR3 is 18 amino acids long. CDR1 and CDR2 (germline): MDHEN, SYDVKM. The chain's CDR3 is CASKGRGNGGATSAEAFF.

The chain is built from TRBV25-1 and TRBJ2-1; without DNA, the TCRdb call of TRBD1 cannot be checked. Germline CDR1 and CDR2: MGHDK and SYGVNS. The CDR3 is 15 amino acids. Here the CDR3 reads CASSESGGAYNEQFF.

The V call is TRBV28, the J call TRBJ2-5; TCRdb's D call, TRBD1, is unchecked because there is no DNA. The V gene's germline CDR1 is MDHEN and CDR2 SYDVKM. This CDR3 has 14 residues. CDR3 region: CASRLSGQVETQYF. The full variable domain, completed using reference TRBV28 and TRBJ2-5, is DVKVTQSSRYLVKRTGEKVFLECVQDMDHENMFWYRQDPGLGLRLIYFSYDVKMKEKGDIPEGYSVSREKKERFSLILESASTNQTSMYLCASRLSGQVETQYFGPGTRLLVL.

The chain combines TRBV11-2 with TRBJ2-3; there is no DNA to check the TCRdb D call of TRBD1. This CDR3 comprises 18 residues. CDR1 and CDR2 from the germline V gene are SGHAT and FQNNGV. The CDR3 sequence is CASSLQGGAITRTDTQYF.

This sequence joins TRBV12-3 or TRBV12-4 and TRBJ1-2; TCRdb's D gene call, TRBD1, goes unchecked for lack of DNA. The CDR3 totals 14 residues. CDR3 residues: CASSLPGAKNGYTF.

The chain uses TRBV6-5 and TRBJ2-5; the D gene TCRdb calls, TRBD2, cannot be checked with no DNA. In germline, CDR1 is MNHEY, CDR2 SVGAGI. The CDR3 spans 17 residues. This chain's CDR3 is CASSSFPAGGIGETQYF.

The rearrangement uses TRBV24-1 and TRBJ2-1; TCRdb designates TRBD1, a call that cannot be tested without DNA. Germline V lookup: CDR1 KGHDR, CDR2 SFDVKD. The CDR3 runs to 15 residues. CDR3 sequence reads: CATKKGTGGTNEQFF.

This chain links TRBV7-2 with TRBJ2-2; there is no DNA to check the TCRdb D call of TRBD2. This CDR3 comprises 15 residues. CDR1 is SGHTA, CDR2 FQGNSA, per germline. The CDR3 loop reads CATRPGLAGVGELFF.